The next 28 T cell receptor beta chains were all read from a single sample in a study of blood T cell repertoires in COVID-19. The table came from immunoSEQ multiplex PCR; TCRdb's copy has only in-frame clones and leaves some out. In the table there are around 170,000 clones, roughly 70% of which are singletons. Sequenced input: peripheral blood. The receptors shown here come from a woman older than 75 with acute or convalescent COVID-19.

The genes are TRBV28 and TRBJ2-7, with D possibly matching TRBD2 (6 bases). The V end lost 5 bases, the J end lost 1 base, and 12 bases lay between the germline ends. Germline V gives CDR1 MDHEN, CDR2 SYDVKM. This CDR3 is 14 amino acids long. This chain's CDR3 is CASSRGGTSYEQYF. CDR3 coding DNA: TGTGCCAGCAGTCGTGGCGGGACTTCCTACGAGCAGTACTTC.

This chain connects TRBV28 to TRBJ1-2; the D gene is possibly TRBD1 (6 bases). The CDR3 is made up of 14 amino acids. Germline-derived CDR1 and CDR2 are MDHEN and SYDVKM. Between the trimmed V and J ends, which lost 1 base and 4 bases, there was a span of 10 bases. Written as DNA, the CDR3 is TGTGCCAGCAGTTTATTAGGGGGGGGCTATGGCTACACCTTC. Protein product: CASSLLGGGYGYTF.

This chain links TRBV9 with TRBJ2-7, with TRBD1 matching 9 bases. V lost 4 bases, J lost 6 bases, and 14 bases stayed unmatched. Germline V CDR1 and CDR2: SGDLS, YYNGEE. The CDR3 runs 16 residues. The CDR3 coding sequence is TGTGCCAGCAGCCCCACGGGGGACAGGGTGTTTCGCGAGCAGTACTTC. This translates into CASSPTGDRVFREQYF. The full variable domain, rest sourced from reference TRBV9 and TRBJ2-7, is DSGVTQTPKHLITATGQRVTLRCSPRSGDLSVYWYQQSLDQGLQFLIQYYNGEERAKGNILERFSAQQFPDLHSELNLSSLELGDSALYFCASSPTGDRVFREQYFGPGTRLTVT.

This chain links TRBV27 with TRBJ2-2, with 7 positions matching TRBD1. CDR1 is MNHEY, CDR2 SMNVEV, per germline (reference sequence). Germline trimming cut 7 bases from V and 2 bases from J; bases unmatched to any gene: 4. The length of the CDR3 is 14 residues. The CDR3 nucleotides read TGTGCCAGCAAGACAGGGACCAACACCGGGGAGCTGTTTTTT. This sequence encodes CASKTGTNTGELFF.

This chain uses TRBV28 with TRBJ1-6, with 10 bases matching TRBD1. Germline CDR1 is MDHEN and CDR2 is SYDVKM. The CDR3 length is 14 residues. V lost 10 bases to trimming and J lost 7 bases; unmatched junction nucleotides: 7. In nucleotides, the CDR3 is TGTGCCACCGAGGGACAGGGGCGAAATTCACCCCTCCACTTT. Its translation: CATEGQGRNSPLHF.

This clone was detected only once. This rearrangement joins TRBV28 to TRBJ1-6; a weak D match, TRBD1 (6 bases). Per germline, CDR1 MDHEN and CDR2 SYDVKM. Trimming took 5 bases from V and 3 from J, leaving 8 bases between them. The length of the CDR3 is 14 residues. This chain's CDR3 is CASSKQGYNSPLHF. In nucleotides, the CDR3 is TGTGCCAGCAGTAAACAGGGCTATAATTCACCCCTCCACTTT.

The CDR3 nucleotides read TGTGCCAGCAGTCGCAGCCAAATCTATAGCGGGTCTAGCACAGATACGCAGTATTTT. This codes for CASSRSQIYSGSSTDTQYF. The V gene is TRBV6-6, the J gene TRBJ2-3, with 7 nucleotides matching TRBD2. Germline CDR1 and CDR2: MNHNY and SVGAGI (reference sequence). The V and J ends lost 5 bases and 0 bases, in that order; junction bases with no gene match: 17. This CDR3 has 19 residues.

This clone was detected a few times. V usage is TRBV4-2 and J usage is TRBJ2-3; 10 bases fit TRBD2. Looked up from germline, CDR1 is LGHNA and CDR2 is YNFKEQ. Trimming at V came to 1 base and at J to 3 bases, leaving 7 bases not matched to a gene. The CDR3 sequence is 17 residues long. CDR3 in DNA: TGTGCCAGCAGCCAAGTCTCTAGCGGGAGTAGTACAGATACGCAGTATTTT. This sequence encodes CASSQVSSGSSTDTQYF.

This sequence joins TRBV18 and TRBJ1-2; 8 nucleotides match TRBD1. V shed 4 bases and J 4 bases; nucleotides not matched to a gene: 14. The CDR3 has 17 residues. Germline CDR1 reads KGHSH; CDR2 reads LQKENI. CDR3 region: CASSQGQGLASSYGYTF. The CDR3, as DNA: TGTGCCAGCTCACAAGGACAGGGCCTGGCCAGTTCCTATGGCTACACCTTC.

J is TRBJ1-2 and V is TRBV28; D is ambiguous. Germline CDR1 reads MDHEN; CDR2 reads SYDVKM. Trimming took off 1 base at V and 8 bases at J, with 11 bases between the two ends. This CDR3 is built from 13 residues. This chain's CDR3 is CASSLSGLQGYTF. CDR3 nucleotide sequence: TGTGCCAGCAGTTTATCCGGACTTCAGGGCTACACCTTC.

The rearrangement links TRBV28 to TRBJ2-5, with TRBD2 matching over 7 bases. The CDR3 totals 14 residues. Trimming cost V 6 bases and J 4 bases; bases outside gene matches: 8. CDR1 is MDHEN, CDR2 SYDVKM, per germline. The CDR3 nucleotides are TGTGCCAGCAGCCCCGGACTAGTTCGAGAGACCCAGTACTTC. Its translation is CASSPGLVRETQYF.

The chain combines TRBV29-1 with TRBJ2-1; 11 bases agree with TRBD2. Germline V gives CDR1 SQVTM, CDR2 ANQGSEA. The trim removed 4 bases at V and 8 bases at J, leaving 10 bases unmatched. This CDR3 spans 15 amino acids. CDR3 coding DNA: TGCAGCGTTGCCTCACTAGCGGGAGCTCGCGATGAGCAGTTCTTC. The encoded protein is CSVASLAGARDEQFF.

The genes are TRBV2 and TRBJ2-3, with TRBD2 matching over 10 bases. The length of the CDR3 is 17 residues. The V gene end was trimmed by 4 bases and the J gene end by 1 base; junction bases not matched to a gene: 8. CDR1 and CDR2 from the germline V gene are SNHLY and FYNNEI. The CDR3 bases are TGTGCCAGCAGTGCCTGGGCTAGCGGGGGTGGCACAGATACGCAGTATTTT. Translated, it gives CASSAWASGGGTDTQYF.

The rearrangement joins TRBV7-2 to TRBJ2-7, with D possibly being TRBD2 (6 bases). Germline V gene sequence: CDR1 SGHTA, CDR2 FQGNSA. Trimming pared 1 base from V and 0 bases from J, leaving 16 bases between. The CDR3 has 17 amino acids. The CDR3 DNA reads TGTGCCAGCAGCTTAGAGGGGACTCCGTTGAGCTCCTACGAGCAGTACTTC. Protein sequence: CASSLEGTPLSSYEQYF.

The genes are TRBV7-6 and TRBJ2-3; 8 bases are shared with TRBD2. The germline V gene encodes CDR1 SGHVS and CDR2 FNYEAQ. V gave up 3 bases and J gave up 5 bases; unmatched junction bases: 7. There are 15 residues in the CDR3. The CDR3 region is CASSFAGGRGDTQYF. CDR3 sequence (DNA): TGTGCCAGCAGCTTTGCGGGAGGAAGAGGAGATACGCAGTATTTT.

This clone was seen a few times. V gene TRBV6-2 or TRBV6-3 combines with J gene TRBJ2-2; TRBD2 might be the D (6 bases). This CDR3 region has 15 residues. Between the trimmed V and J ends, which lost 6 bases and 1 base, there was a span of 12 bases. Germline V gene lookup returns CDR1 MNHEY and CDR2 SVGEGT. The CDR3 nucleotides are TGTGCCAGCAGCCTAGCGTCTCAGAACACCGGGGAGCTGTTTTTT. Translation: CASSLASQNTGELFF.

CDR3 sequence reads: CASHRATEAFF. CDR3 nucleotides: TGTGCCTCTCACAGGGCGACTGAAGCTTTCTTT. The V gene is TRBV30, the J gene TRBJ1-1, with D possibly TRBD1 on 6 matching bases. In germline, CDR1 is GTSNPN, CDR2 SVGIG (reference sequence). V was shortened by 7 bases and J by 5 bases, with 11 bases between the two germline ends. This CDR3 region has 11 residues.

This clone came up once. The chain employs TRBV5-4 and TRBJ1-4, with D unresolved. V lost 5 bases and J 7 bases, leaving 12 bases between the germline ends. The CDR3 sequence is 13 residues long. The germline CDR1 and CDR2 sequences are SGHNT and YYREEE (reference sequence). Here the CDR3 DNA reads TGTGCCAGCAGATTACAAGGGAGTGAAAAACTGTTTTTT. It yields the protein CASRLQGSEKLFF.

The chain carries TRBV10-3 and TRBJ1-6; 7 nucleotides match TRBD1. The CDR3 extends over 16 amino acids. CDR1 is ENHRY and CDR2 is SYGVKD in the germline V gene. Losses at the gene ends were 7 bases for V and 4 bases for J; bases not matched to a gene: 10. The CDR3 reads CAINTGERGYNSPLHF. DNA of the CDR3: TGTGCCATCAATACAGGGGAAAGGGGATATAATTCACCCCTCCACTTT.

The rearrangement joins TRBV19 to TRBJ1-1, with 10 bases identical to TRBD1. Germline CDR1 LNHDA, CDR2 SQIVND (reference sequence). The CDR3 loop spans 14 amino acids. Trimming removed 6 bases from V and 6 bases from J; junction bases left unmatched: 7. CDR3 bases: TGTGCCAGTAGGCGGACAGGGGGTTGGGCTGAAGCTTTCTTT. It is translated as CASRRTGGWAEAFF.

The chain uses TRBV29-1 and TRBJ2-1; 12 positions match TRBD2. Germline-derived CDR1 and CDR2 are SQVTM and ANQGSEA. This CDR3 spans 16 amino acids. V lost 7 bases and J lost 8; bases outside the gene matches: 15. The CDR3 spells CSAPRPPSGRADEQFF. The DNA for the CDR3 is TGCAGCGCCCCCCGACCCCCTAGCGGGAGGGCCGATGAGCAGTTCTTC.

The V gene is TRBV29-1, the J gene TRBJ2-5, with 9 bases aligning to TRBD1. The CDR3 length is 12 residues. With 8 bases clipped from V and 5 bases from J, the junction kept 6 bases outside the gene matches. Germline V CDR1 and CDR2: SQVTM, ANQGSEA. The CDR3 nucleotides read TGCAGCCCCCGGACAGGGGTGGAGACCCAGTACTTC. It encodes CSPRTGVETQYF.

This clone was recorded only once. The CDR3 sequence: CASKSGVPTSEQYF. The CDR3 nucleotides read TGTGCCAGCAAGTCAGGCGTCCCGACATCCGAGCAGTACTTC. The rearrangement joins TRBV27 to TRBJ2-7; no clear D. This CDR3 is 14 amino acids long. Germline-derived CDR1 and CDR2 are MNHEY and SMNVEV (reference sequence). V was shortened by 7 bases and J by 6 bases, with 19 bases between the two germline ends.

The chain uses TRBV10-3 and TRBJ1-3; the D is unclear. Deletions cut 3 bases from V and 0 bases from J, with 6 bases between. The CDR3 consists of 14 residues. Germline V gene sequence: CDR1 ENHRY, CDR2 SYGVKD. The CDR3 sequence is CAISDRNSGNTIYF. In DNA, the CDR3 is TGTGCCATCAGTGACAGAAACTCTGGAAACACCATATATTTT.

This chain joins TRBV27 and TRBJ2-3; 9 positions agree with TRBD2. Germline assignment: CDR1 MNHEY and CDR2 SMNVEV (reference sequence). The V and J ends lost 3 bases and 5 bases, in that order; junction bases with no gene match: 6. This CDR3 has 15 residues. The CDR3 spells CASSLASGVVDTQYF. The CDR3 DNA reads TGTGCCAGCAGTTTGGCTAGCGGGGTGGTAGATACGCAGTATTTT.

This chain connects TRBV7-9 to TRBJ2-7; tentatively, D is TRBD2 (5 bases). Trimming removed 4 bases from V and 1 base from J, with 11 bases in between. The CDR3 spans 14 residues. Germline values: CDR1 SEHNR, CDR2 FQNEAQ (reference sequence). The CDR3 protein is CASSYVGESYEQYF. The CDR3 DNA sequence: TGTGCCAGCAGCTATGTTGGGGAGTCCTACGAGCAGTACTTC.

The chain links TRBV15 to TRBJ2-5; 12 bases are shared with TRBD1. Germline V lookup: CDR1 LNHNV, CDR2 YYDKDF (reference sequence). The CDR3 extends over 15 amino acids. With 5 bases clipped from V and 5 bases from J, the junction kept 6 bases outside the gene matches. CDR3 coding DNA: TGTGCCACCAGCCGCGGGACAGGGGGCGCGGAGACCCAGTACTTC. Translating gives CATSRGTGGAETQYF.

The J gene is TRBJ1-2, the V gene TRBV28; 9 nucleotides line up with TRBD1. The CDR3 loop spans 16 amino acids. The germline CDR1 and CDR2 sequences are MDHEN and SYDVKM. J gave up 4 bases and V 6 bases, and 12 bases lay outside the gene matches. The chain's CDR3 is CASSRSMGQGLYGYTF. In nucleotides, the CDR3 is TGTGCCAGCAGCCGTTCGATGGGACAGGGCCTCTATGGCTACACCTTC.